The present TCR beta chain was sequenced within a study of CD8+ T cells in alopecia areata. Study conclusions and caveats: Clarity of TCR sharing across patients fell short of that in mice, possibly HLA-related. Affected lesional scalp, above all in alopecia totalis/universalis, was more clonal than normal scalp. Alphabeta T cells residing in normal skin are also sequenced in scalp samples.

Investigators isolated RNA and reverse transcribed it into cDNA to act as the sequencing template. Profiled with immunoSEQ multiplex PCR; TCRdb holds only in-frame clones, not every one. The sample holds 200,000 to 250,000 clones; 45% to 70% are singletons and the top ten take roughly 5.3%. Worth noting for this clone: What it binds is unknown.

Per germline, CDR1 MGHRA and CDR2 YSYEKL. V gave up 1 base and J gave up 2 bases, with 11 bases separating them. This CDR3 has 16 amino acids. J is TRBJ2-2 and V is TRBV4-1; D gene ambiguous. Sequenced: CD8+ T cells sorted from blood. The receptor was isolated from a human donor in good health. Written as DNA, the CDR3 is TGCGCCAGCAGCCAAGGAGTGGACCTAAACACCGGGGAGCTGTTTTTT. This sequence encodes CASSQGVDLNTGELFF.